These 22 T cell receptor beta chains were all obtained from the same sample, sequenced in a study of cytomegalovirus exposure and HLA in healthy donors. Sequencing used immunoSEQ multiplex PCR; TCRdb keeps in-frame clones, though not all of them. The sample has 130,000 to 150,000 clones, 80% to 90% seen once. Sequences were obtained from PBMCs. These receptors were taken from a woman between 18 and 30 years old in good health and CMV-seropositive.

This clone was counted once. This chain connects TRBV30 to TRBJ1-1; D is possibly TRBD1 (5 bases). The CDR3 totals 11 residues. The germline CDR1 and CDR2 sequences are GTSNPN and SVGIG (reference sequence). The germline V and J ends were trimmed by 2 bases and 9 bases, with 10 bases remaining between them. The chain's CDR3 is CAWSLGAQAFF. CDR3 nucleotide sequence: TGTGCCTGGAGTCTAGGGGCCCAAGCTTTCTTT.

The CDR3 here is CASSVGRGDFEQYF. The CDR3 nucleotides are TGTGCCAGCAGTGTTGGGCGGGGGGACTTCGAGCAGTACTTC. The J gene is TRBJ2-7, the V gene TRBV2; 8 bases agree with TRBD2. The CDR3 has 14 amino acids. The trim removed 4 bases at V and 6 bases at J, leaving 8 bases unmatched. In germline, CDR1 is SNHLY, CDR2 FYNNEI.

A single count supports this clone. The chain uses TRBV6-6 and TRBJ1-1; unclear D gene. The CDR3 extends over 12 amino acids. The V gene's germline CDR1 is MNHNY and CDR2 SVGAGI (reference sequence). The V end was cut by 0 bases, the J end by 3 bases, with 2 bases between. CDR3 loop: CASSYSDTEAFF. The CDR3 nucleotides are TGTGCCAGCAGTTACTCCGACACTGAAGCTTTCTTT.

This chain uses TRBV2 with TRBJ2-4; 11 bases are shared with TRBD2. Germline assignment: CDR1 SNHLY and CDR2 FYNNEI. The CDR3 covers 16 residues. V lost 3 bases to trimming and J lost 8 bases; unmatched junction nucleotides: 9. CDR3 in amino acids: CASSEESSGRYDIQYF. DNA for the CDR3: TGTGCCAGCAGTGAGGAATCTAGCGGGAGGTACGACATTCAGTACTTC.

The chain employs TRBV7-8 and TRBJ2-1; the D gene is possibly TRBD2 (6 bases). This CDR3 has 14 residues. V was trimmed by 2 bases and J by 7 bases, leaving 12 bases between them. CDR1 is SGHVS, CDR2 FQNEAQ, per germline. The CDR3 bases are TGTGCCAGCAGCTTATCTCCAGGGAGGAATGAGCAGTTCTTC. Translation gives CASSLSPGRNEQFF.

This clone was seen only once. This sequence joins TRBV28 and TRBJ1-6; D unclear. In germline, CDR1 is MDHEN, CDR2 SYDVKM. The CDR3 is 13 residues long. The CDR3 coding sequence is TGTGTCACTCAAAGCTCCTATAATTCACCCCTCCACTTT. It translates to CVTQSSYNSPLHF.

With respect to this clone: The sample holds other DNA sequences that translate to the same CDR3. The gene calls are TRBV27 and TRBJ2-1; D gene uncertain. Germline V gene lookup returns CDR1 MNHEY and CDR2 SMNVEV (reference sequence). V was pared by 4 bases and J by 2 bases, with 9 bases between. CDR3 length: 14 amino acids. The CDR3 is CASSSSSPYNEQFF. CDR3 DNA: TGTGCCAGCAGTTCCTCGAGCCCCTACAATGAGCAGTTCTTC.

This sequence joins TRBV5-4 and TRBJ2-5; 13 positions agree with TRBD2. This CDR3 comprises 16 residues. Germline V lookup: CDR1 SGHNT, CDR2 YYREEE (reference sequence). The J segment lost 4 bases and the V segment lost 4 bases, leaving 7 bases of the junction unmatched. The CDR3 nucleotides read TGTGCCAGCAGCCATACTAGCGGGGGGGCTCGAGAGACCCAGTACTTC. Residues: CASSHTSGGARETQYF.

This clone was recorded only once. The chain joins TRBV5-6 to TRBJ1-2, with 10 bases identical to TRBD1. Trimming took 0 bases from V and 7 from J; bases not matched to a gene: 3. The CDR3 covers 14 residues. Germline V gives CDR1 SGHDT, CDR2 YYEEEE. The CDR3 sequence is CASSLGQGAGGYTF. DNA of the CDR3: TGTGCCAGCAGCTTGGGACAGGGGGCAGGTGGCTACACCTTC.

This chain uses TRBV28 with TRBJ1-1; D gene unclear. The ends were cut back, 6 bases at V and 4 bases at J, with 15 bases in the middle. The CDR3 runs 14 residues. CDR1 and CDR2 (germline): MDHEN, SYDVKM. The chain's CDR3 is CASSRPRESTEAFF. The DNA for the CDR3 is TGTGCCAGCAGCCGGCCGAGGGAAAGCACTGAAGCTTTCTTT.

The chain employs TRBV7-8 and TRBJ2-5, with 8 bases aligning to TRBD1. This CDR3 contains 14 residues. Trimming cost V 1 base and J 5 bases; bases outside gene matches: 3. Per the germline V gene, CDR1 is SGHVS and CDR2 is FQNEAQ. The CDR3 protein is CASSLGQGSETQYF. The CDR3 bases are TGTGCCAGCAGCTTAGGACAGGGGAGCGAGACCCAGTACTTC.

The rearrangement links TRBV6-7 to TRBJ2-5, with D possibly being TRBD2 (6 bases). TRBV6-7 is annotated as an ORF whose role is uncertain. This CDR3 is built from 14 residues. V lost 2 bases and J 4 bases, leaving 11 bases between the germline ends. The CDR3 nucleotides read TGTGCCAGCAGTTACCGTTGGGGGGTAGAGACCCAGTACTTC. It yields the protein CASSYRWGVETQYF.

The rearrangement joins TRBV15 to TRBJ1-6; unclear D gene. There are 13 residues in the CDR3. Per germline, CDR1 LNHNV and CDR2 YYDKDF (reference sequence). V lost 6 bases and J 13 bases, leaving 16 bases between the germline ends. CDR3 sequence (DNA): TGTGCCACCAGTTTCGATGGATTGCGGCCCCTCCACTTT. Protein product: CATSFDGLRPLHF.

The chain couples TRBV7-6 to TRBJ2-5; D not resolved. The CDR3 has 13 amino acids. Trimming stripped 5 bases from V and 3 bases from J, with 10 bases between. Germline V gives CDR1 SGHVS, CDR2 FNYEAQ. CDR3 amino acids: CASSGNQEETQYF. The CDR3 region has the DNA TGTGCCAGCAGCGGTAACCAGGAAGAGACCCAGTACTTC.

The chain joins TRBV19 to TRBJ1-2; 7 bases are a match to TRBD1. The CDR3 has 15 residues. Unmatched junction bases numbered 8, after V lost 3 bases and J lost 4 bases. The V gene's germline CDR1 is LNHDA and CDR2 SQIVND (reference sequence). The CDR3, as DNA: TGTGCCAGTAGTATTCAAGACAGGGCGGGCTATGGCTACACCTTC. Translation gives CASSIQDRAGYGYTF.

V usage is TRBV9 and J usage is TRBJ2-5; TRBD2 matches 12 bases. This CDR3 is 15 amino acids long. Germline V gives CDR1 SGDLS, CDR2 YYNGEE. The ends lost 4 bases at V and 5 bases at J; junction bases unmatched: 6. CDR3 DNA sequence: TGTGCCAGCAGCCCTAGCGGGGGGGCATGGGAGACCCAGTACTTC. Translating gives CASSPSGGAWETQYF.

This sequence joins TRBV27 and TRBJ2-7; maybe TRBD1 (6 bases). This CDR3 has 13 amino acids. With 3 bases removed from V and 1 base from J, the gap between germline ends came to 7 bases. Germline CDR1 MNHEY, CDR2 SMNVEV (reference sequence). The CDR3 DNA is TGTGCCAGCAGTTTCGGACAGTCCTACGAGCAGTACTTC. Translated, it gives CASSFGQSYEQYF.

The rearrangement uses TRBV4-1 and TRBJ1-3; perhaps TRBD1 as D (6 bases). The germline V gene encodes CDR1 MGHRA and CDR2 YSYEKL. The length of the CDR3 is 16 residues. With 5 bases removed from V and 1 base from J, the gap between germline ends came to 15 bases. CDR3 region: CASSKRDTLSGNTIYF. CDR3 sequence (DNA): TGCGCCAGCAGCAAGAGGGACACTTTGTCTGGAAACACCATATATTTT.

The chain employs TRBV28 and TRBJ2-7, with TRBD1 as a possible D gene (6 bases). The CDR3 has 15 residues. Germline V gene lookup returns CDR1 MDHEN and CDR2 SYDVKM. The V and J ends lost 1 base and 1 base respectively, with 11 bases between them. CDR3 region: CASSLSTTGSYEQYF. DNA for the CDR3: TGTGCCAGCAGTTTATCTACCACAGGGTCCTACGAGCAGTACTTC.

This sequence joins TRBV15 and TRBJ1-5; the D is unclear. This CDR3 is 13 amino acids long. Trimming stripped 1 base from V and 9 bases from J, with 10 bases between. The germline V gene has CDR1 LNHNV and CDR2 YYDKDF (reference sequence). The CDR3 is CATSRGLPGPQHF. DNA for the CDR3: TGTGCCACCAGCAGAGGGCTGCCGGGGCCCCAGCATTTT.

This sequence joins TRBV5-4 and TRBJ1-4; 8 bases map to TRBD1. Per germline, CDR1 SGHNT and CDR2 YYREEE (reference sequence). The V gene end was trimmed by 4 bases and the J gene end by 6 bases; junction bases not matched to a gene: 8. This CDR3 has 15 amino acids. CDR3 region: CASSPAGQGYEKLFF. In nucleotides, the CDR3 is TGTGCCAGCAGCCCGGCTGGACAGGGTTATGAAAAACTGTTTTTT.

This clone came up once. This chain's CDR3 is CASSPKGGDRPLMGAFF. The CDR3 DNA reads as TGTGCCAGCAGTCCGAAAGGTGGGGACAGGCCTCTCATGGGGGCTTTCTTT. This chain links TRBV27 with TRBJ1-1, with TRBD1 matching 8 bases. Germline values: CDR1 MNHEY, CDR2 SMNVEV (reference sequence). This CDR3 comprises 17 residues. Trimming removed 5 bases from V and 11 bases from J; junction bases left unmatched: 22.